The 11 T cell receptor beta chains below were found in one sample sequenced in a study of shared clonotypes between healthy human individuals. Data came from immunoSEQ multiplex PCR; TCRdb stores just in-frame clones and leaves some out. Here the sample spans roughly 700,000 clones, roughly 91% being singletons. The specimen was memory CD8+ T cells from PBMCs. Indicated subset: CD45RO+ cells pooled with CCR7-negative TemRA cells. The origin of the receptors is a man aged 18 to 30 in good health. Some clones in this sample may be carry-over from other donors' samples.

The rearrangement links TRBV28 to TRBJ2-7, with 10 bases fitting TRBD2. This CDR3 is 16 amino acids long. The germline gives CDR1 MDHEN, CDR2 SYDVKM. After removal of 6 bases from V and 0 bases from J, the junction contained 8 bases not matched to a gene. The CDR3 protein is CASSLPGTSDSYEQYF. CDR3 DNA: TGTGCCAGCAGCCTGCCTGGGACTAGCGACTCCTACGAGCAGTACTTC.

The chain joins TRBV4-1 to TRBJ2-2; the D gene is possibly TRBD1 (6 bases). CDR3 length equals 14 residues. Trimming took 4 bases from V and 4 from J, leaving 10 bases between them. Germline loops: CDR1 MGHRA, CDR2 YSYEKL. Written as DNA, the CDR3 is TGCGCCAGCAGCCGCATAGGGGGCACCGGGGAGCTGTTTTTT. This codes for CASSRIGGTGELFF.

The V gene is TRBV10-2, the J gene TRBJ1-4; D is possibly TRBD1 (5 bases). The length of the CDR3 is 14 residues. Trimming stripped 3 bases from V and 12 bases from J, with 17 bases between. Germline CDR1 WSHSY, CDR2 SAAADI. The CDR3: CASSERTKMRELFF. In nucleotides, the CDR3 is TGCGCCAGCAGTGAACGGACAAAGATGAGGGAACTGTTTTTT.

The CDR3 reads CASSLVLGGGNTIYF. DNA of the CDR3: TGTGCCAGCAGTTTAGTCTTGGGGGGTGGAAACACCATATATTTT. V gene TRBV28 combines with J gene TRBJ1-3; a possible D gene is TRBD1 (5 bases). The V end was cut by 2 bases, the J end by 3 bases, with 11 bases between. From germline, CDR1 is MDHEN and CDR2 SYDVKM. The CDR3 is 15 residues long.

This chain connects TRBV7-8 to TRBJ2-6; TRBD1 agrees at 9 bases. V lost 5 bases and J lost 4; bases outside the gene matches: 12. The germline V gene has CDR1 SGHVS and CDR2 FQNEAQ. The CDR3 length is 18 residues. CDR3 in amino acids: CASSLGQGLLRGANVLTF. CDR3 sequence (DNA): TGTGCCAGCAGCCTCGGACAGGGGTTATTGAGGGGGGCCAACGTCCTGACTTTC. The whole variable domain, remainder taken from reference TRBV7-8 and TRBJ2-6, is GAGVSQSPRYKVAKRGQDVALRCDPISGHVSLFWYQQALGQGPEFLTYFQNEAQLDKSGLPSDRFFAERPEGSVSTLKIQRTQQEDSAVYLCASSLGQGLLRGANVLTFGAGSRLTVL.

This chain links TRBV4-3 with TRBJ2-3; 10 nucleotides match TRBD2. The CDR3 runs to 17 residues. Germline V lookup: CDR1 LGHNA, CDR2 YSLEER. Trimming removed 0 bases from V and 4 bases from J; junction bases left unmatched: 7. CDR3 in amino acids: CASSQDLLAGASDTQYF. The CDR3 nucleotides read TGCGCCAGCAGCCAAGATTTGCTAGCGGGAGCGTCAGATACGCAGTATTTT.

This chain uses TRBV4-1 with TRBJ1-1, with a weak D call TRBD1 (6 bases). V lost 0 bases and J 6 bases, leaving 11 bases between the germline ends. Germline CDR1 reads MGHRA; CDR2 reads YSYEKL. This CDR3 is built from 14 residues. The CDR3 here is CASSQDWGPAEAFF. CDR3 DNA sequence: TGCGCCAGCAGCCAAGATTGGGGGCCCGCTGAAGCTTTCTTT.

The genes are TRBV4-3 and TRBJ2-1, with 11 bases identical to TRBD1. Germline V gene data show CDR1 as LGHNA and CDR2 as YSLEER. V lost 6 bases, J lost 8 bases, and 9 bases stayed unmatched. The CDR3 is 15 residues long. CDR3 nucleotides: TGCGCCAGCAGGCGGAGGACAGGGGGCCTCGATGAGCAGTTCTTC. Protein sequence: CASRRRTGGLDEQFF.

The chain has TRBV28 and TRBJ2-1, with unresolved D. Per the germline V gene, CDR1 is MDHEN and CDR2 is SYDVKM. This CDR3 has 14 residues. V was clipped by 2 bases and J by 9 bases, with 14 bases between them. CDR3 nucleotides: TGTGCCAGCAGTTTAATCCTAAGGGTTGGTGAGCAGTTCTTC. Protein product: CASSLILRVGEQFF.

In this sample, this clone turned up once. The CDR3 is CASSGGPYYTGELFF. CDR3 DNA sequence: TGTGCCAGCAGTGGGGGACCATACTACACCGGGGAGCTGTTTTTT. The chain is built from TRBV6-1 and TRBJ2-2; D is possibly TRBD1 or TRBD2 (5 bases each). Germline V gene data show CDR1 as MNHNS and CDR2 as SASEGT. This CDR3 is 15 amino acids long. V was pared by 4 bases and J by 3 bases, with 12 bases between.

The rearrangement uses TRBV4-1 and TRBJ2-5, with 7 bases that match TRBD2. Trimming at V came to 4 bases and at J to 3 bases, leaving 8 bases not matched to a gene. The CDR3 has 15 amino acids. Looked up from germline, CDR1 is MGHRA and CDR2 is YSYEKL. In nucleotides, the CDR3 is TGCGCCAGCAGCCGAGGCGGGGGACTGGAAGAGACCCAGTACTTC. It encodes CASSRGGGLEETQYF.